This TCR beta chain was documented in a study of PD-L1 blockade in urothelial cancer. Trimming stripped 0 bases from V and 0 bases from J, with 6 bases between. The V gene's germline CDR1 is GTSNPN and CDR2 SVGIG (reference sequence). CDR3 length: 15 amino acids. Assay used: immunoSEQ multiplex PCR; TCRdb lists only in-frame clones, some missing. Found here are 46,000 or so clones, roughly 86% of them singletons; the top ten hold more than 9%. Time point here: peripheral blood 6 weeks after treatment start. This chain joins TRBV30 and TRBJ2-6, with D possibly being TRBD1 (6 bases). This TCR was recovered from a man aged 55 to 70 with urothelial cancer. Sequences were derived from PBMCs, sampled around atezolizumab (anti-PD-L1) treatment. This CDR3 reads CAWSVQGSGANVLTF. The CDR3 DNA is TGTGCCTGGAGTGTACAGGGCTCTGGGGCCAACGTCCTGACTTTC.